One sample yielded the 12 T cell receptor beta chains listed below, sequenced in a study of shared clonotypes between healthy human individuals (dated by TCRdb to 2018 to 2020). Libraries were prepared through the immunoSEQ multiplex PCR assay. The table was pulled from immuneACCESS by TCRdb, which kept in-frame rearrangements only. Such tables lose some clones; where checked, under half of the loss comes from unresolved V genes, and the rest has no known cause. The sample table contains around 1.5 million clones; only one count was recorded for 98% of them. The ten largest clonotypes hold about 0.4% of the sample. Sequenced material: naive CD4+ T cells sorted from blood. The cell subset or site label here, explained by the study, means: CD45RA+ positively selected. The receptors originated from a man aged 30-40 years in good health.

The chain links TRBV15 to TRBJ2-7; 8 bases line up with TRBD2. The CDR3 sequence is 18 residues long. V shed 5 bases and J 2 bases; nucleotides not matched to a gene: 17. Germline V gives CDR1 LNHNV, CDR2 YYDKDF (reference sequence). CDR3 in amino acids: CATSEDNGPGLGPYEQYF. DNA of the CDR3: TGTGCCACCAGCGAAGACAATGGTCCGGGACTAGGGCCCTACGAGCAGTACTTC. The full variable domain, with the rest looked up from reference TRBV15 and TRBJ2-7, is DAMVIQNPRYQVTQFGKPVTLSCSQTLNHNVMYWYQQKSSQAPKLLFHYYDKDFNNEADTPDNFQSRRPNTSFCFLDIRSPGLGDTAMYLCATSEDNGPGLGPYEQYFGPGTRLTVT.

The J gene is TRBJ1-2, the V gene TRBV6-6; D gene unclear. CDR1 MNHNY and CDR2 SVGAGI come from the germline V gene (reference sequence). The V end lost 4 bases, the J end lost 5 bases, and 11 bases lay between the germline ends. This CDR3 is built from 13 residues. The CDR3 region is CASSSKVLYGYTF. The DNA of the CDR3 is TGTGCCAGCAGTTCAAAGGTTTTGTATGGCTACACCTTC.

The V and J genes are TRBV5-4 and TRBJ1-1; a possible D gene is TRBD1 (5 bases). The ends were cut back, 6 bases at V and 3 bases at J, with 12 bases in the middle. This CDR3 is built from 13 residues. Germline lookup yields CDR1 SGHNT and CDR2 YYREEE (reference sequence). The CDR3: CASTRGGDTEAFF. CDR3 DNA: TGTGCCAGCACCCGGGGGGGGGACACTGAAGCTTTCTTT.

This clone was detected once. This rearrangement joins TRBV5-1 to TRBJ1-1; D might be TRBD1 (5 bases). The V end lost 1 base, the J end lost 4 bases, and 17 bases lay between the germline ends. This CDR3 contains 16 residues. CDR1 is SGHRS and CDR2 is YFSETQ in the germline V gene. The CDR3 reads CASSLRGEQAGTEAFF. The DNA of the CDR3 is TGCGCCAGCAGCTTGAGGGGTGAACAGGCGGGCACTGAAGCTTTCTTT.

The V gene is TRBV5-8, the J gene TRBJ2-7, with 7 positions matching TRBD1. This CDR3 is 16 amino acids long. Germline V gene sequence: CDR1 SGHTS, CDR2 YDEGEE. V shed 5 bases and J 0 bases; nucleotides not matched to a gene: 11. This CDR3 reads CASRNWGTAFSYEQYF. CDR3 in DNA: TGTGCCAGCAGAAATTGGGGGACAGCCTTCTCCTACGAGCAGTACTTC.

The chain carries TRBV30 and TRBJ1-5; D remains unclear. The CDR3 length is 16 residues. V lost 2 bases and J 0 bases, leaving 14 bases between the germline ends. The V gene's germline CDR1 is GTSNPN and CDR2 SVGIG (reference sequence). The CDR3 sequence: CAWSRREADSNQPQHF. The DNA of the CDR3 is TGTGCCTGGAGTAGGAGAGAGGCGGATAGCAATCAGCCCCAGCATTTT.

The chain recombines TRBV6-5 with TRBJ2-7; TRBD2 might be the D (6 bases). The V and J ends lost 7 bases and 0 bases respectively, with 13 bases between them. CDR1 and CDR2 (germline): MNHEY, SVGAGI. The CDR3 is 14 amino acids. The CDR3 here is CASTPSTSSYEQYF. The CDR3 nucleotides read TGTGCCAGCACCCCATCGACTAGCTCCTACGAGCAGTACTTC.

The chain joins TRBV13 to TRBJ2-2; TRBD1 aligns across 8 bases. V lost 4 bases to trimming and J lost 1 base; unmatched junction nucleotides: 5. The CDR3 totals 16 residues. Germline V gene data show CDR1 as PRHDT and CDR2 as FYEKMQ (reference sequence). CDR3 bases: TGTGCCAGCAGCTCCCCCGGGACAGGGAACACCGGGGAGCTGTTTTTT. Its translation is CASSSPGTGNTGELFF.

This clone was detected once. The rearrangement uses TRBV18 and TRBJ2-1; tentative D call: TRBD1 (6 bases). Germline V gene lookup returns CDR1 KGHSH and CDR2 LQKENI. This CDR3 is 16 amino acids long. V lost 4 bases and J lost 7, with 20 bases in between. Here the CDR3 DNA reads TGTGCCAGCTCACAGGCTCAAGTAGGACAGAAAAATGAGCAGTTCTTC. Its translation: CASSQAQVGQKNEQFF.

V gene TRBV19 combines with J gene TRBJ2-3; 14 bases are a match to TRBD2. Trimming took 5 bases from V and 5 from J; bases not matched to a gene: 6. CDR1 is LNHDA and CDR2 is SQIVND in the germline V gene (reference sequence). The CDR3 sequence is 16 residues long. The CDR3 DNA follows: TGTGCCAGTAGTGCGACTAGCGGGAGGGCCAGAGATACGCAGTATTTT. This gives the protein CASSATSGRARDTQYF.

The chain uses TRBV10-3 and TRBJ2-7, with 9 positions matching TRBD1. Germline lookup yields CDR1 ENHRY and CDR2 SYGVKD. This CDR3 comprises 14 residues. V shed 8 bases, J shed 3 bases, and the junction held 8 bases outside the gene matches. The CDR3 protein is CAIQRQGENYEQYF. The CDR3 DNA sequence: TGTGCCATCCAACGACAGGGGGAAAACTACGAGCAGTACTTC.

The V call is TRBV7-2, the J call TRBJ2-5; D gene uncertain. This CDR3 spans 15 amino acids. V lost 1 base, J lost 5 bases, and 14 bases lay in between. Germline-derived CDR1 and CDR2 are SGHTA and FQGNSA. The CDR3 DNA follows: TGTGCCAGCAGCTTAGACGGTTACCGAGCGGAGACCCAGTACTTC. As protein: CASSLDGYRAETQYF.